What follows are 3 T cell receptor beta chains derived from one specimen sequenced in a study of T cell responses to AZD1222 COVID-19 vaccine. Clones were sequenced by immunoSEQ multiplex PCR, and TCRdb holds only the in-frame ones, with some missing. The sample includes about 170,000 clones, 75% to 90% of them seen just once. Sequencing used peripheral blood, obtained on day 0 of AZD1222 vaccination. The receptors originated from an adult in good health.

The chain links TRBV30 to TRBJ1-5; a weak D match, TRBD1 (6 bases). The V and J ends lost 2 bases and 2 bases respectively, with 10 bases between them. Germline assignment: CDR1 GTSNPN and CDR2 SVGIG (reference sequence). The CDR3 has 14 residues. CDR3: CAWSLTGGNQPQHF. The CDR3 nucleotides read TGTGCCTGGAGTCTGACAGGAGGCAATCAGCCCCAGCATTTT.

The gene calls are TRBV3-1 (or the pseudogene TRBV3-2) and TRBJ1-2, with 7 bases matching TRBD1. There are 15 residues in the CDR3. CDR1 LGHDT and CDR2 YNNKEL come from the germline V gene (reference sequence). V trimming: 2 bases; J trimming: 4 bases; junction bases outside the gene matches: 7. CDR3 protein: CASSQRGGEVYGYTF. CDR3 DNA sequence: TGTGCCAGCAGCCAACGAGGGGGCGAGGTCTATGGCTACACCTTC.

This chain links TRBV6-5 with TRBJ1-5; 7 bases line up with TRBD1. In germline, CDR1 is MNHEY, CDR2 SVGAGI. V lost 5 bases, J lost 4 bases, and 8 bases stayed unmatched. The CDR3 has 15 amino acids. CDR3 bases: TGTGCCAGCAGTAAGAGGACAGGAGAGAATCAGCCCCAGCATTTT. This sequence encodes CASSKRTGENQPQHF.